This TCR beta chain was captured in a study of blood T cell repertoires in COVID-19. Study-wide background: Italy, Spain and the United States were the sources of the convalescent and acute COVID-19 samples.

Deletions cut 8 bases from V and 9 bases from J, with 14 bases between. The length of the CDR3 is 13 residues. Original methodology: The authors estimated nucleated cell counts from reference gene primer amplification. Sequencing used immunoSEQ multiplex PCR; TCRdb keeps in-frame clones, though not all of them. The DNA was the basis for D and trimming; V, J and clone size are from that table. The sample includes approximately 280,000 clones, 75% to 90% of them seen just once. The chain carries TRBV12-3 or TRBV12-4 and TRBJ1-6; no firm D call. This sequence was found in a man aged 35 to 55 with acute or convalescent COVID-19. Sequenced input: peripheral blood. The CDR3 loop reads CASAPGLTSPLHF. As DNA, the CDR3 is TGTGCCAGCGCCCCAGGCTTAACTTCACCCCTCCACTTT.